A single sample gave rise to the 27 T cell receptor beta chains below, sequenced in a study of T cells in narcolepsy. This table comes from immunoSEQ multiplex PCR, and its TCRdb copy is limited to in-frame clones, with some not included. Found here are about 15,000 clones, approximately 83% of them singletons; the top ten hold 35% to 40%. The sample taken for sequencing was memory (CD45RA-) CD4+ T cells from blood. The receptors shown here come from a human donor in good health.

The gene calls are TRBV11-2 and TRBJ2-2, with no clear D. The CDR3 covers 14 residues. Trimming took off 5 bases at V and 5 bases at J, with 12 bases between the two ends. Germline V gene data show CDR1 as SGHAT and CDR2 as FQNNGV. CDR3 residues: CASSPPARTGELFF. For the CDR3, the DNA is TGTGCCAGCAGCCCCCCCGCCAGAACCGGGGAGCTGTTTTTT.

The chain links TRBV9 to TRBJ2-5; 7 bases fit TRBD2. Trimming cost V 3 bases and J 1 base; bases outside gene matches: 12. Per the germline V gene, CDR1 is SGDLS and CDR2 is YYNGEE. This CDR3 region has 17 residues. The CDR3 DNA reads as TGTGCCAGCAGCGGGGGGGGAGGGAGAAGTGCCCAAGAGACCCAGTACTTC. Encoded protein: CASSGGGGRSAQETQYF.

The gene calls are TRBV19 and TRBJ1-5; D is possibly TRBD1 (6 bases). This CDR3 contains 16 residues. The germline CDR1 and CDR2 sequences are LNHDA and SQIVND (reference sequence). V dropped 5 bases and J dropped 7 bases, with 21 bases sitting between them. CDR3 nucleotides: TGTGCCAGTAGTCCCACCCAGACAGGACGTTTCCAGCCCCAGCATTTT. Translation: CASSPTQTGRFQPQHF.

The chain combines TRBV7-9 with TRBJ2-4; 7 nucleotides match TRBD1. V was clipped by 2 bases and J by 7 bases; unmatched bases: 2. CDR1 is SEHNR, CDR2 FQNEAQ, per germline (reference sequence). There are 13 residues in the CDR3. The CDR3 loop reads CASSLTGANIQYF. CDR3 in DNA: TGTGCCAGCAGCTTAACAGGGGCGAACATTCAGTACTTC.

This clone appeared a single time. The chain combines TRBV5-5 with TRBJ1-3; a weak D match, TRBD1 (6 bases). The V end was cut by 6 bases, the J end by 0 bases, with 16 bases between. This CDR3 has 16 residues. CDR1 is SGHKS and CDR2 is YYEKEE in the germline V gene (reference sequence). DNA for the CDR3: TGTGCCAGCAAACCGGTGGGGGCAAGCTCTGGAAACACCATATATTTT. This sequence encodes CASKPVGASSGNTIYF.

The chain links TRBV6-4 to TRBJ1-1; 7 bases map to TRBD1. The CDR3 has 14 amino acids. Trimming cost V 5 bases and J 0 bases; bases outside gene matches: 3. Germline V gene data show CDR1 as MRHNA and CDR2 as SNTAGT. The CDR3 DNA reads as TGTGCCAGCAGTAGGGACAGATTGAACACTGAAGCTTTCTTT. This codes for CASSRDRLNTEAFF.

The V call is TRBV7-2, the J call TRBJ2-5; possibly TRBD1 or TRBD2 for D (5 bases each). In germline, CDR1 is SGHTA, CDR2 FQGNSA. Trimming took off 3 bases at V and 7 bases at J, with 21 bases between the two ends. The CDR3 covers 16 residues. CDR3 amino acids: CASSLNAGTASGTQYF. CDR3 bases: TGTGCCAGCAGCTTGAACGCCGGGACCGCTTCGGGGACCCAGTACTTC.

The chain couples TRBV18 to TRBJ2-7; 8 bases are a match to TRBD1. Trimming cost V 3 bases and J 2 bases; bases outside gene matches: 3. This CDR3 is built from 14 residues. Germline V CDR1 and CDR2: KGHSH, LQKENI. CDR3 region: CASSPGQATYEQYF. DNA of the CDR3: TGTGCCAGCTCACCGGGACAGGCGACCTACGAGCAGTACTTC.

The V gene is TRBV5-4, the J gene TRBJ2-3, with D unresolved. Germline CDR1 is SGHNT and CDR2 is YYREEE (reference sequence). Trimming stripped 4 bases from V and 6 bases from J, with 21 bases between. The CDR3 runs 16 residues. The CDR3 protein is CASSDTYRIPMDTQYF. The CDR3 DNA sequence: TGTGCCAGCAGCGACACCTACCGAATCCCCATGGATACGCAGTATTTT.

The genes are TRBV7-3 and TRBJ1-2; 8 positions agree with TRBD1. The junction had 4 bases not matched to a gene; V was cut back by 6 bases and J by 4 bases. This CDR3 is built from 13 residues. Germline CDR1 reads SGHTA; CDR2 reads FQGTGA. The CDR3 loop reads CASSPGQAYGYTF. The CDR3 nucleotides are TGTGCCAGCAGTCCGGGACAGGCCTATGGCTACACCTTC.

This sequence joins TRBV6-1 and TRBJ1-1; perhaps TRBD1 as D (5 bases). The V end was cut by 6 bases, the J end by 11 bases, with 10 bases between. The length of the CDR3 is 10 residues. The germline CDR1 and CDR2 sequences are MNHNS and SASEGT. The CDR3 nucleotides read TGTGCCAGCAGCCGACAGAGGGCTTTCTTT. Protein: CASSRQRAFF.

This sequence joins TRBV18 and TRBJ2-3; 14 bases map to TRBD2. V dropped 1 base and J dropped 0; count of bases not matched to a gene: 6. Germline CDR1 reads KGHSH; CDR2 reads LQKENI. The CDR3 is 19 amino acids. The CDR3 DNA follows: TGTGCCAGCTCACCACTGGGACTAGCGGGAGTTAGTAGCACAGATACGCAGTATTTT. Its protein is CASSPLGLAGVSSTDTQYF.

The chain combines TRBV4-3 with TRBJ1-2; maybe TRBD1 (6 bases). Deletions cut 4 bases from V and 8 bases from J, with 14 bases between. Germline V lookup: CDR1 LGHNA, CDR2 YSLEER. CDR3 length: 13 residues. The CDR3 region is CASSLIQGHGYTF. The DNA for the CDR3 is TGCGCCAGCAGCCTGATACAGGGCCACGGCTACACCTTC.

This sequence joins TRBV6-1 and TRBJ1-2; D is perhaps TRBD1 (5 bases). V was clipped by 2 bases and J by 5 bases, with 9 bases between them. Germline-derived CDR1 and CDR2 are MNHNS and SASEGT. This CDR3 has 13 residues. This chain's CDR3 is CASSEFRVYGYTF. The DNA of the CDR3 is TGTGCCAGCAGTGAATTCAGGGTTTATGGCTACACCTTC.

In DNA form, the CDR3 reads TGTGCCAGTAGTCTTCAAGGACAGTGGGGCTACACCTTC. Its translation: CASSLQGQWGYTF. This chain links TRBV19 with TRBJ1-2; perhaps TRBD1 as D (6 bases). Per germline, CDR1 LNHDA and CDR2 SQIVND (reference sequence). CDR3 length: 13 residues. The germline V and J ends were trimmed by 5 bases and 8 bases, with 15 bases remaining between them.

The genes are TRBV7-9 and TRBJ2-7, with D perhaps matching TRBD1 (6 bases). The CDR3 is 14 residues long. CDR1 SEHNR and CDR2 FQNEAQ come from the germline V gene (reference sequence). V was shortened by 5 bases and J by 2 bases, with 13 bases between the two germline ends. CDR3 protein: CASSTRTAPYEQYF. The CDR3 nucleotides are TGTGCCAGCAGCACCCGGACAGCGCCCTACGAGCAGTACTTC.

The chain combines TRBV30 with TRBJ2-1; 9 positions match TRBD2. CDR1 is GTSNPN, CDR2 SVGIG, per germline (reference sequence). The V and J ends lost 6 bases and 2 bases, in that order; junction bases with no gene match: 5. The CDR3 runs 14 residues. The CDR3 reads CACSGSITYNEQFF. As DNA, the CDR3 is TGTGCCTGTAGCGGGAGTATCACCTACAATGAGCAGTTCTTC.

This chain uses TRBV20-1 with TRBJ1-2; 8 bases agree with TRBD1. CDR1 is DFQATT, CDR2 SNEGSKA, per germline (reference sequence). This CDR3 spans 11 amino acids. J gave up 10 bases and V 4 bases, and 5 bases lay outside the gene matches. CDR3 DNA sequence: TGCAGTGCTACCGGACAGGGTGACTACACCTTC. Translating it yields CSATGQGDYTF.

The chain uses TRBV11-1 and TRBJ2-7; 10 bases map to TRBD1. J gave up 2 bases and V 6 bases, and 7 bases lay outside the gene matches. Germline-derived CDR1 and CDR2 are SGHAT and FQDESV (reference sequence). CDR3 length: 15 residues. The CDR3 loop is CASRAIGTGAYEQYF. The CDR3 nucleotides read TGTGCCAGCAGGGCCATTGGGACAGGGGCCTACGAGCAGTACTTC.

V is TRBV13 and J is TRBJ2-1, with 15 bases matching TRBD2. Germline CDR1 reads PRHDT; CDR2 reads FYEKMQ (reference sequence). The CDR3 is 16 amino acids. V shed 6 bases and J 7 bases; nucleotides not matched to a gene: 7. CDR3 sequence (DNA): TGTGCCAGCAGTCGCTCCGGGACTAGCGGGGGGAATGAGCAGTTCTTC. Translating gives CASSRSGTSGGNEQFF.

Turning to this clone: One junction end does not reproduce the germline sequence, and a read error may be involved. The chain employs TRBV27 and TRBJ2-7; TRBD2 is a possible D gene (6 bases). CDR3 length equals 14 residues. Per germline, CDR1 MNHEY and CDR2 SMNVEV (reference sequence). The CDR3 loop is CASSTRWDSHEQYF. In DNA, the CDR3 is TGTGCCAGCAGTACTCGATGGGACTCCCACGAGCAGTACTTC.

The V and J genes are TRBV7-9 and TRBJ2-7; 8 bases are shared with TRBD2. Germline assignment: CDR1 SEHNR and CDR2 FQNEAQ (reference sequence). The CDR3 contains 17 residues. V gave up 5 bases and J gave up 3 bases; unmatched junction bases: 15. CDR3 DNA sequence: TGTGCCAGCAGCCCACCGGGAGGGATCAGGGGTTTCTACGAGCAGTACTTC. The encoded protein is CASSPPGGIRGFYEQYF.

The chain is built from TRBV25-1 and TRBJ1-6; D not resolved. The germline V gene encodes CDR1 MGHDK and CDR2 SYGVNS. V lost 4 bases and J lost 7, with 11 bases in between. The length of the CDR3 is 14 residues. The CDR3 bases are TGTGCCAGCAGTGCAGCAGAGAGCAATTCACCCCTCCACTTT. Its translation is CASSAAESNSPLHF.

A single count supports this clone. The chain links TRBV2 to TRBJ1-1; D gene uncertain. Germline CDR1 is SNHLY and CDR2 is FYNNEI. The CDR3 length is 14 residues. V lost 5 bases and J lost 2, with 12 bases in between. This chain's CDR3 is CASSFAVVNTEAFF. CDR3 bases: TGTGCCAGCAGTTTCGCGGTAGTAAACACTGAAGCTTTCTTT. The full variable domain, completed using reference TRBV2 and TRBJ1-1, is EPEVTQTPSHQVTQMGQEVILRCVPISNHLYFYWYRQILGQKVEFLVSFYNNEISEKSEIFDDQFSVERPDGSNFTLKIRSTKLEDSAMYFCASSFAVVNTEAFFGQGTRLTVV.

The rearrangement joins TRBV27 to TRBJ1-2, with 9 positions matching TRBD1. With V trimmed by 4 bases and J by 8 bases, 5 bases remained unmatched. Looked up from germline, CDR1 is MNHEY and CDR2 is SMNVEV (reference sequence). CDR3 length equals 13 residues. The CDR3 loop reads CASSSTGGWGYTF. As DNA, the CDR3 is TGTGCCAGCAGTTCAACAGGGGGCTGGGGCTACACCTTC.

The chain links TRBV27 to TRBJ2-1; 9 bases fit TRBD1. The CDR3 is 16 amino acids. Trimming cost V 4 bases and J 2 bases; bases outside gene matches: 6. Germline CDR1 reads MNHEY; CDR2 reads SMNVEV (reference sequence). The CDR3 protein is CASSYYGDRAYNEQFF. The DNA of the CDR3 is TGTGCCAGCAGTTATTACGGGGACAGGGCCTACAATGAGCAGTTCTTC.

The chain combines TRBV5-1 with TRBJ2-7; TRBD1 agrees at 10 bases. J lost 4 bases, V lost 4 bases, and 5 bases had no gene match. CDR1 is SGHRS, CDR2 YFSETQ, per germline. The CDR3 length is 14 residues. This chain's CDR3 is CASSPGQGWYEQYF. For the CDR3, the DNA is TGCGCCAGCAGCCCGGGACAGGGGTGGTACGAGCAGTACTTC.